The 22 T cell receptor beta chains below all came from one sample that was sequenced in a study of blood T cell repertoires in COVID-19. Measured with immunoSEQ multiplex PCR; TCRdb has only the in-frame clones, and not every one. The sample includes 200,000 to 300,000 clones, 84% of them seen just once. The sample comprised peripheral blood. Receptors originate from a man aged 50 to 60 with acute or convalescent COVID-19.

J is TRBJ1-1 and V is TRBV10-1; D not certain. The germline CDR1 and CDR2 sequences are WNHNN and SYGVQD (reference sequence). This CDR3 spans 13 amino acids. Trimming pared 0 bases from V and 8 bases from J, leaving 10 bases between. CDR3: CASSESNGLEAFF. The CDR3 coding sequence is TGCGCCAGCAGTGAGTCGAACGGGTTGGAAGCTTTCTTT.

The gene calls are TRBV6-5 and TRBJ2-1, with D possibly TRBD2 on 5 matching bases. Trimming took 4 bases from V and 3 from J, leaving 10 bases between them. CDR3 length: 14 residues. Germline values: CDR1 MNHEY, CDR2 SVGAGI. CDR3: CASSSVAGYNEQFF. The CDR3 bases are TGTGCCAGCAGTTCAGTGGCGGGCTACAATGAGCAGTTCTTC.

The rearrangement links TRBV6-6 to TRBJ1-3; D gene uncertain. Trimming cost V 6 bases and J 1 base, with 4 bases left between them. The CDR3 loop spans 12 amino acids. CDR1 and CDR2 from the germline V gene are MNHNY and SVGAGI (reference sequence). The CDR3 bases are TGTGCCAGCAGGGCTTCTGGAAACACCATATATTTT. Protein: CASRASGNTIYF.

Only one count was recorded for this clone. V is TRBV5-1 and J is TRBJ1-6; 10 bases fit TRBD1. The germline gives CDR1 SGHRS, CDR2 YFSETQ. The trim removed 2 bases at V and 7 bases at J, leaving 3 bases unmatched. This CDR3 is 15 amino acids long. DNA of the CDR3: TGCGCCAGCAGCTTATTGGGACAGGGGAATTCACCCCTCCACTTT. It yields the protein CASSLLGQGNSPLHF.

The chain recombines TRBV7-3 with TRBJ1-1, with a tentative D call TRBD1 (5 bases). The V end lost 1 base, the J end lost 1 base, and 10 bases lay between the germline ends. The CDR3 contains 15 residues. Germline V CDR1 and CDR2: SGHTA, FQGTGA. The CDR3: CASSLRRGENTEAFF. The CDR3 DNA reads TGTGCCAGCAGCTTAAGGCGGGGGGAGAACACTGAAGCTTTCTTT.

The chain couples TRBV28 to TRBJ2-3; TRBD2 agrees at 10 bases. V lost 7 bases and J lost 5; bases outside the gene matches: 3. This CDR3 has 13 residues. Germline V gene data show CDR1 as MDHEN and CDR2 as SYDVKM. The CDR3 DNA follows: TGTGCCAGCAACCTAGCGGGAGAAGATACGCAGTATTTT. Residues: CASNLAGEDTQYF.

V and J are TRBV18 and TRBJ1-3; D is unclear. The CDR3 is 17 residues long. The germline CDR1 and CDR2 sequences are KGHSH and LQKENI. Trimming shortened V by 0 bases and J by 0 bases, and 12 bases separated the two germline ends. The CDR3 DNA reads as TGTGCCAGCTCACCACCAGGAGGCAGCGTCTCTGGAAACACCATATATTTT. Amino acid sequence: CASSPPGGSVSGNTIYF.

The table lists this clone with a count of one. The chain employs TRBV11-2 and TRBJ2-5; 7 bases are shared with TRBD1. This CDR3 comprises 14 residues. Germline V gives CDR1 SGHAT, CDR2 FQNNGV. V gave up 4 bases and J gave up 5 bases; unmatched junction bases: 7. CDR3 coding DNA: TGTGCCAGCAGCTCGACAGGGCTGGGGGAGACCCAGTACTTC. Translation gives CASSSTGLGETQYF.

J is TRBJ1-5 and V is TRBV7-6, with TRBD1 matching over 7 bases. The CDR3 spans 16 residues. J lost 9 bases, V lost 1 base, and 12 bases had no gene match. Germline-derived CDR1 and CDR2 are SGHVS and FNYEAQ. The DNA for the CDR3 is TGTGCCAGCAGCTTAGATGGCCGGGACAGCTTTTTGCCCCAGCATTTT. This translates into CASSLDGRDSFLPQHF.

The sample holds one count of this clone. The chain has TRBV12-3 or TRBV12-4 and TRBJ2-1, with no clear D. Trimming removed 4 bases at V and 6 bases at J, with 10 bases between. The CDR3 has 13 amino acids. CDR3 residues: CASSSRTGNEQFF. DNA for the CDR3: TGTGCCAGCAGTTCCCGCACGGGCAATGAGCAGTTCTTC.

Worth noting for this clone: Other nucleotide sequences in the sample specify the same CDR3. The chain uses TRBV11-2 and TRBJ1-2; 8 bases match TRBD1. The CDR3 contains 15 residues. Trimming took 4 bases from V and 2 from J; bases not matched to a gene: 6. In germline, CDR1 is SGHAT, CDR2 FQNNGV. The DNA for the CDR3 is TGTGCCAGCAGCTCGCGGACAGGGACCAACTATGGCTACACCTTC. This encodes CASSSRTGTNYGYTF.

The J gene is TRBJ2-3, the V gene TRBV7-3; D gene ambiguous. Germline V CDR1 and CDR2: SGHTA, FQGTGA. This CDR3 comprises 15 residues. V gave up 2 bases and J gave up 4 bases, with 13 bases separating them. The chain's CDR3 is CASSLVGDRADTQYF. The CDR3 DNA reads as TGTGCCAGCAGCTTAGTGGGTGATCGGGCAGATACGCAGTATTTT.

This clone was detected only once. This chain joins TRBV6-5 and TRBJ2-1; 8 bases match TRBD1. The V gene's germline CDR1 is MNHEY and CDR2 SVGAGI. V trimming: 8 bases; J trimming: 5 bases; junction bases outside the gene matches: 5. The CDR3 spans 13 residues. The DNA for the CDR3 is TGTGCCAGCGGAGGACAGGGCAACAATGAGCAGTTCTTC. It yields the protein CASGGQGNNEQFF.

The V gene is TRBV7-8, the J gene TRBJ1-1; TRBD1 aligns across 8 bases. CDR1 is SGHVS and CDR2 is FQNEAQ in the germline V gene. CDR3 size: 15 residues. J was trimmed by 8 bases and V by 4 bases; bases with no gene match: 12. This chain's CDR3 is CASSSEVRTGQEAFF. The CDR3 coding sequence is TGTGCCAGCAGCTCAGAGGTTAGGACAGGGCAAGAAGCTTTCTTT.

With respect to this clone: One junction end does not reproduce the germline sequence, and a read error may be involved. The rearrangement joins TRBV4-1 to TRBJ1-3, with a possible D match to TRBD1 (5 bases). Germline CDR1 reads MGHRA; CDR2 reads YSYEKL. The CDR3 length is 15 residues. The CDR3 DNA is TGCGCCAGCAGCCAGGGGCCGACTTCTGGGAACACCATATATTTT. It specifies CASSQGPTSGNTIYF.

J is TRBJ1-2 and V is TRBV18; tentative D call: TRBD1 (5 bases). This CDR3 comprises 16 residues. V gave up 5 bases and J gave up 6 bases, with 22 bases separating them. Germline V lookup: CDR1 KGHSH, CDR2 LQKENI. This CDR3 is CASSVTDSGIMDGYTF. CDR3 DNA sequence: TGTGCCAGCTCAGTCACCGACTCAGGGATTATGGATGGCTACACCTTC.

The chain has TRBV10-3 and TRBJ2-7; D possibly corresponds to TRBD2 (6 bases). V lost 7 bases to trimming and J lost 7 bases, with 17 bases between them. The V gene's germline CDR1 is ENHRY and CDR2 SYGVKD. The CDR3 extends over 13 amino acids. For the CDR3, the DNA is TGTGCCATCACTGATGGGGGGTTGGGGGAGCAGTACTTC. Its translation: CAITDGGLGEQYF.

This clone was counted a few times. This chain connects TRBV3-1 (or the pseudogene TRBV3-2) to TRBJ2-7, with 8 bases aligning to TRBD1. The germline V gene encodes CDR1 LGHDT and CDR2 YNNKEL (reference sequence). V lost 3 bases and J lost 2; bases outside the gene matches: 12. The CDR3 totals 17 residues. DNA of the CDR3: TGTGCCAGCAGCCAGCGACTCCTGACAGGGGTACCCTACGAGCAGTACTTC. Encoded protein: CASSQRLLTGVPYEQYF.

CDR3 sequence reads: CASSVGTWGRSLNGYTF. CDR3 nucleotides: TGTGCCAGCAGCGTAGGAACTTGGGGGAGGTCTTTGAATGGCTACACCTTC. This chain connects TRBV9 to TRBJ1-2; D is perhaps TRBD1 (5 bases). CDR1 is SGDLS, CDR2 YYNGEE, per germline. The germline V and J ends were trimmed by 0 bases and 6 bases, with 21 bases remaining between them. The CDR3 length is 17 residues.

The rearrangement joins TRBV13 to TRBJ2-1; TRBD2 agrees at 13 bases. The V and J ends lost 5 bases and 7 bases, in that order; junction bases with no gene match: 11. From germline, CDR1 is PRHDT and CDR2 FYEKMQ (reference sequence). The length of the CDR3 is 17 residues. CDR3 bases: TGTGCCAGCAGCCCCTTGACTAGCGGGGGGTCGGGAAATGAGCAGTTCTTC. Residues: CASSPLTSGGSGNEQFF.

The chain couples TRBV15 to TRBJ1-1, with D hard to call. V gave up 3 bases and J gave up 3 bases, with 11 bases separating them. This CDR3 spans 14 amino acids. Germline lookup yields CDR1 LNHNV and CDR2 YYDKDF (reference sequence). The CDR3 nucleotides are TGTGCCACCAGCAGCCGCGTGATGGACACTGAAGCTTTCTTT. This gives the protein CATSSRVMDTEAFF.

J is TRBJ2-2 and V is TRBV4-2; a weak D match, TRBD1 (6 bases). The CDR3 runs 16 residues. V was clipped by 1 base and J by 0 bases, with 9 bases between them. Germline V gives CDR1 LGHNA, CDR2 YNFKEQ. This CDR3 is CASSQATGTNTGELFF. DNA of the CDR3: TGTGCCAGCAGCCAAGCCACAGGGACGAACACCGGGGAGCTGTTTTTT.